The T cell receptor (beta chain) under discussion was sequenced for a study of blood T cell repertoires in COVID-19 (dated by TCRdb to between 2020 and 2021). Study-wide context: Collaborator samples came from the United States, Italy and Spain and covered acute and convalescent phases of COVID-19. Where HLA class I and class II types were available, the types were taken from metadata supplied by the sample provider, not from assay-based typing. The material from the prospective study consisted of cDNA or gDNA derived from T cells, B-cell-depleted T cells, or PBMCs. The dataset comprised deeply sampled blood TCRbeta repertoires from subjects exposed to, actively infected with, or recovered from COVID-19. Samples came from the ongoing ImmuneRACE study (first 160 participants) plus 1,254 subjects from 6 global collaborators. Nearly every sample came with metadata listing a de-identified subject ID, COVID-19 status, age in years and sex. The repertoires were released in a freely available public database intended as a resource for research on the immune response to SARS-CoV-2.

Including the terminal cysteine and phenylalanine, the CDR3 comprises 14 residues. CDR3 DNA is the only sequence kept; it has 42 bases, read in frame from the first base. V drops 1 base and J drops 11 bases, leaving 14 bases in between. CDR1 and CDR2, per the germline V gene (reference sequence), are LNHNV and YYDKDF. TCRbeta CDR3 regions were amplified from genomic DNA using the immunoSEQ Assay, a bias-controlled multiplex PCR. The authors processed their data as follows. The number of nucleated cells in each sample was estimated by amplification of reference gene primers within the assay. To quantify the absolute abundance of each unique TCRbeta CDR3 rearrangement, sequence reads were collapsed and filtered. Productive Simpson clonality was computed per sample as the square root of Simpson's diversity index over productive rearrangements. TCRdb's version of the immuneACCESS table is confined to in-frame rearrangements and falls short of the full clone set. An unresolved V gene accounts for under half of the shortfall where checked; the remainder is of unknown origin. Clone size and the V and J calls come from that table; the DNA yielded D and trimming. The sample contains approximately 300,000 clones, around 85% of them found a single time. The top ten clonotypes cover approximately 4.2% of the sample.

Participants in the prospective study were enrolled through a virtual design, were aged about 18 to 89 years, and lived in 24 United States geographic areas. To assign participants to cohorts, the prospective study relied on clinical history that participants themselves reported in a screening survey and a study questionnaire. Recovered participants in ImmuneRACE Cohort 3 were defined by two consecutive negative NP/OP PCR tests, clearance by a healthcare professional, or resolution of symptoms. In the prospective study, whole blood, serum and a nasopharyngeal or oropharyngeal swab were collected from each participant by mobile phlebotomists. Over a roughly 2-month period, participants in the prospective study had the option of providing additional blood draws and questionnaires. Prospective study blood samples were shipped either frozen or at room temperature before DNA extraction. Broad study findings and their caveats: The quantity of clinical and demographic metadata differed by source and by participant and was supplied without curation.

As concerns this clone: Its binding antigen is unknown. Qualities for individual bases were not recorded, and no much larger clone is one base off.

Rearrangement joined TRBV15 to TRBJ1-4; the D gene identity is not certain. Sequenced material: PBMCs or T cells enriched from blood (not recorded which). This TCR derives from a woman in her 30s who had recovered from COVID-19. The CDR3 region has the sequence CATSRGSEAAKLFF. The DNA sequence is given as TGTGCCACCAGCAGAGGGTCTGAGGCGGCCAAACTGTTTTTT.